Each of the 18 T cell receptor beta chains below was sequenced from the same sample in a study of spatial heterogeneity in lung cancer. TCRdb re-called the 5' RACE reads with MiXCR, one entry per CDR3 protein. The sample has 40,000 to 55,000 distinct CDR3 sequences, roughly 7% seen once; the top ten hold roughly 45%. Stated time point: sample taken at primary tumor resection. Extraction of whole RNA from tumor, nontumor lung or frozen PBMC preceded unsorted sequencing. The sequencing here drew on PBMCs, taken at surgery. The receptors derive from a female donor with early-stage non-small cell lung cancer.

Only a few counts were recorded for this clonotype. V gene TRBV10-3 combines with J gene TRBJ2-2, with 10 bases identical to TRBD2. CDR3 length: 18 amino acids. The V and J ends lost 2 bases and 5 bases, in that order; junction bases with no gene match: 11. The germline V gene encodes CDR1 ENHRY and CDR2 SYGVKD. The chain's CDR3 is CAISETITSGVRTGELFF. The CDR3 bases are TGTGCCATCAGTGAGACAATCACTAGCGGGGTGCGGACCGGGGAGCTGTTTTTT.

This clonotype has more than one count but fewer than ten. The chain couples TRBV29-1 to TRBJ2-3, with a weak D call TRBD1 (6 bases). Germline assignment: CDR1 SQVTM and CDR2 ANQGSEA. The germline V and J ends were trimmed by 7 bases and 4 bases, with 18 bases remaining between them. This CDR3 has 14 residues. CDR3 coding DNA: TGCAGCGGGCTGCCAGGGGTCTATCCAGATACGCAGTATTTT. It specifies CSGLPGVYPDTQYF.

In its sample, this clonotype is medium-sized. V is TRBV7-6 and J is TRBJ2-3, with 11 bases lining up with TRBD2. J lost 3 bases, V lost 5 bases, and 10 bases had no gene match. The germline V gene encodes CDR1 SGHVS and CDR2 FNYEAQ. This CDR3 region has 17 residues. This CDR3 is CASSLLGASGGTDTQYF. CDR3 DNA sequence: TGTGCCAGCAGCCTACTTGGGGCTAGCGGGGGGACAGATACGCAGTATTTT.

The chain employs TRBV24-1 and TRBJ2-7, with TRBD1 identical over 8 bases. The CDR3 loop spans 14 amino acids. CDR1 is KGHDR and CDR2 is SFDVKD in the germline V gene. With V trimmed by 3 bases and J by 2 bases, 2 bases remained unmatched. The CDR3 is CATSDPDRAYEQYF. In nucleotides, the CDR3 is TGTGCCACCAGTGATCCGGACAGGGCCTACGAGCAGTACTTC.

This sequence joins TRBV2 and TRBJ2-5; D is possibly TRBD1 (5 bases). The CDR3 runs 11 residues. The V gene lost 5 bases and the J gene lost 13 bases, with 14 bases spanning the gap. Looked up from germline, CDR1 is SNHLY and CDR2 is FYNNEI. As DNA, the CDR3 is TGTGCCAGCAGTCAATCGGACACGGGGTACTTC. It yields the protein CASSQSDTGYF. Combining the CDR3 with reference TRBV2 and TRBJ2-5 gives the whole variable domain EPEVTQTPSHQVTQMGQEVILRCVPISNHLYFYWYRQILGQKVEFLVSFYNNEISEKSEIFDDQFSVERPDGSNFTLKIRSTKLEDSAMYFCASSQSDTGYFGPGTRLLVL.

This clonotype turned up a few times. This rearrangement joins TRBV5-1 to TRBJ2-7; 7 bases agree with TRBD1. The length of the CDR3 is 14 residues. Per germline, CDR1 SGHRS and CDR2 YFSETQ. The ends lost 4 bases at V and 2 bases at J; junction bases unmatched: 6. The CDR3 is CASSPGTDAYEQYF. CDR3 in DNA: TGCGCCAGCAGCCCCGGGACAGATGCCTACGAGCAGTACTTC.

This clonotype has ten or more counts. The genes are TRBV18 and TRBJ1-6; 10 nucleotides align to TRBD1. V was clipped by 3 bases and J by 11 bases; unmatched bases: 4. The length of the CDR3 is 14 residues. Germline V gives CDR1 KGHSH, CDR2 LQKENI. CDR3: CASSPEGQGTPLHF. The CDR3 coding sequence is TGTGCCAGCTCACCGGAGGGACAGGGGACACCCCTCCACTTT.

The V and J genes are TRBV7-9 and TRBJ1-5; the D gene is possibly TRBD1 (5 bases). CDR3 length equals 16 residues. From germline, CDR1 is SEHNR and CDR2 FQNEAQ (reference sequence). V was clipped by 1 base and J by 3 bases, with 13 bases between them. CDR3 nucleotides: TGTGCCAGCAGCTTAGGGTCAGGGTTATTCAATCAGCCCCAGCATTTT. It is translated as CASSLGSGLFNQPQHF.

V usage is TRBV3-1 and J usage is TRBJ1-2; D ambiguous. The CDR3 has 13 amino acids. Germline CDR1 is LGHDT and CDR2 is YNNKEL (reference sequence). V shed 4 bases and J shed 4 bases, with 10 bases lying between them. This CDR3 is CASSPVTFYGYTF. CDR3 DNA: TGTGCCAGCAGCCCGGTTACCTTCTATGGCTACACCTTC.

The chain joins TRBV28 to TRBJ1-5, with 8 bases aligning to TRBD1. With V trimmed by 8 bases and J by 6 bases, 12 bases remained unmatched. The CDR3 is 15 residues long. Germline CDR1 MDHEN, CDR2 SYDVKM. The DNA for the CDR3 is TGTGCCAGCCTAAAAGACAGGGGTGGGGGTCAGCCCCAGCATTTT. Translated, it gives CASLKDRGGGQPQHF.

This clonotype was seen more than once but under ten times. V usage is TRBV5-1 and J usage is TRBJ2-5; D remains ambiguous. V lost 5 bases to trimming and J lost 2 bases, with 7 bases between them. The CDR3 contains 12 residues. Germline V gives CDR1 SGHRS, CDR2 YFSETQ. The CDR3 here is CASSFLQETQYF. CDR3 coding DNA: TGCGCCAGCAGTTTTCTTCAAGAGACCCAGTACTTC.

This clonotype was seen many times. One end of the junction does not line up with germline, which may come from a read error. This rearrangement joins TRBV6-5 to TRBJ2-7; D possibly corresponds to TRBD1 (6 bases). Germline CDR1 reads MNHEY; CDR2 reads SVGAGI. CDR3 size: 16 residues. In nucleotides, the CDR3 is TGTGCCAGCAGTTACTCGCTTAGCCAGGGGTCCTCCGAGCAGTACTTC. Residues: CASSYSLSQGSSEQYF.

The sample holds many counts of this clonotype. This chain uses TRBV5-1 with TRBJ1-1; the D is unclear. The germline CDR1 and CDR2 sequences are SGHRS and YFSETQ. The germline V and J ends were trimmed by 2 bases and 1 base, with 9 bases remaining between them. The CDR3 is 14 amino acids. The CDR3 protein is CASSLQNSNTEAFF. CDR3 DNA: TGCGCCAGCAGCTTACAGAACTCGAACACTGAAGCTTTCTTT.

The rearrangement joins TRBV2 to TRBJ2-1, with 8 bases fitting TRBD1. CDR1 and CDR2 from the germline V gene are SNHLY and FYNNEI. The CDR3 runs to 15 residues. V lost 7 bases and J lost 6; bases outside the gene matches: 11. DNA of the CDR3: TGTGCCAGCATTCCTGCCGGGACAGGACCCAATGAGCAGTTCTTC. It codes for CASIPAGTGPNEQFF.

The chain combines TRBV18 with TRBJ1-5; a weak D match, TRBD1 (5 bases). The CDR3 is made up of 13 amino acids. Between the trimmed V and J ends, which lost 4 bases and 11 bases, there was a span of 15 bases. Germline V gives CDR1 KGHSH, CDR2 LQKENI. The CDR3 DNA reads TGTGCCAGCTCACAGCGGGACCCCTGGTCCCAGCATTTT. It yields the protein CASSQRDPWSQHF.

This clonotype was counted between two and nine times. The chain carries TRBV6-1 and TRBJ2-5; TRBD1 agrees at 9 bases. CDR1 is MNHNS, CDR2 SASEGT, per germline. J was trimmed by 0 bases and V by 6 bases; bases with no gene match: 11. The CDR3 covers 17 residues. CDR3 loop: CASRTGTGKGHQETQYF. In nucleotides, the CDR3 is TGTGCCAGCAGGACCGGGACAGGGAAGGGTCACCAAGAGACCCAGTACTTC.

This clonotype was picked up one time. This chain joins TRBV12-3 or TRBV12-4 and TRBJ2-7, with TRBD2 matching over 13 bases. The CDR3 totals 15 residues. The ends lost 6 bases at V and 2 bases at J; junction bases unmatched: 4. The chain's CDR3 is CASSQLAGGPYEQYF. The CDR3 region has the DNA TGTGCCAGCAGCCAACTAGCGGGGGGGCCCTACGAGCAGTACTTC.

This chain joins TRBV5-5 and TRBJ2-7; possibly TRBD1 or TRBD2 for D (6 bases each). CDR3 size: 15 residues. V lost 4 bases and J lost 3, with 17 bases in between. Per the germline V gene, CDR1 is SGHKS and CDR2 is YYEKEE (reference sequence). CDR3 coding DNA: TGTGCCAGCAGCCCGGGGGACACTTTAAGCTACGAGCAGTACTTC. It translates to CASSPGDTLSYEQYF.